Listed below are T cell receptor beta chains from one sample, sequenced in a study of blood T cell repertoires in COVID-19. Some clones are missing from TCRdb's copy, which holds only in-frame ones; the method was immunoSEQ multiplex PCR. Counted here are around 190,000 clones, about 85% occurring once; the ten biggest clones make up 20% to 25%. The sequencing input was PBMCs or T cells enriched from blood (not recorded which). The receptors originated from a woman between 40 and 50 years old in a cohort exposed to, infected with or recovered from COVID-19 (not recorded which). Each CDR3 is given with its conserved first and last residue. A D gene is named only where the DNA matches it firmly. Some rows have no size entry. The others give once, few or many, or a class for an expanded clone.

d_call	clone_size	cdr3_length	v_call	j_call	cdr3_aa	cdr3_nt
-	-	18	TRBV21-1	TRBJ2-1	CASSKVPLAGGPYNEQFF	TGTGCCAGCAGCAAGGTCCCTTTAGCGGGGGGGCCCTACAATGAGCAGTTCTTC
-	-	14	TRBV5-1	TRBJ2-3	CASSAGQWADTQYF	TGCGCCAGCAGCGCGGGACAGTGGGCAGATACGCAGTATTTT
-	-	15	TRBV10-3	TRBJ2-1	CAISAEVERGNEQFF	TGTGCCATCAGTGCGGAAGTAGAGCGAGGGAATGAGCAGTTCTTC
-	-	15	TRBV9	TRBJ2-3	CASSVGLSYSDTQYF	TGTGCCAGCAGCGTAGGACTTTCCTACTCAGATACGCAGTATTTT
-	-	16	TRBV6-5	TRBJ1-1	CASSYSDTTMGTEAFF	TGTGCCAGCAGTTACTCCGACACCACCATGGGTACTGAAGCTTTCTTT
-	-	13	TRBV27	TRBJ2-3	CASSFTRADTQYF	TGTGCCAGCAGTTTCACGCGAGCAGATACGCAGTATTTT
-	-	18	TRBV6-1	TRBJ1-2	CASSAPFVMTGNVYGYTF	TGTGCCAGCAGTGCGCCGTTCGTTATGACGGGGAATGTCTATGGCTACACCTTC
-	-	15	TRBV5-1	TRBJ2-2	CASSLSGTNTGELFF	TGCGCCAGCAGCTTAAGCGGAACGAACACCGGGGAGCTGTTTTTT
-	-	16	TRBV10-3	TRBJ2-2	CAIRDRSAANTGELFF	TGTGCCATCCGCGACAGATCGGCCGCGAACACCGGGGAGCTGTTTTTT
TRBD2	-	16	TRBV7-8	TRBJ2-7	CASSFHGAREGYEQYF	TGTGCCAGCAGCTTCCATGGGGCCAGGGAGGGGTACGAGCAGTACTTC
-	-	16	TRBV5-1	TRBJ1-4	CASSLVEFTTNEKLFF	TGCGCCAGCAGCTTGGTTGAGTTTACAACTAATGAAAAACTGTTTTTT
-	-	14	TRBV10-1	TRBJ1-3	CASSPTRAGNTIYF	TGCGCCAGCAGTCCTACCAGGGCTGGAAACACCATATATTTT
TRBD1	-	15	TRBV5-8	TRBJ1-5	CASSEGTGGNQPQHF	TGTGCCAGCAGCGAAGGGACAGGGGGCAATCAGCCCCAGCATTTT
-	-	12	TRBV5-4	TRBJ1-1	CASSPRNTEAFF	TGTGCCAGCAGCCCGAGGAACACTGAAGCTTTCTTT
-	-	13	TRBV27	TRBJ1-1	CASRALGGTEAFF	TGTGCCAGCCGGGCCCTGGGAGGCACTGAAGCTTTCTTT
TRBD2	-	16	TRBV7-2	TRBJ2-7	CASSSFLAGGGYEQYF	TGTGCCAGCAGCTCGTTCCTAGCGGGAGGGGGCTACGAGCAGTACTTC
-	-	12	TRBV27	TRBJ1-5	CASSSLNQPQHF	TGTGCCAGCAGTTCCCTCAATCAGCCCCAGCATTTT
-	-	18	TRBV21-1	TRBJ2-3	CASSKGTSGRKSTDTQYF	TGTGCCAGCAGCAAAGGGACTAGCGGGAGGAAAAGCACAGATACGCAGTATTTT
TRBD2	-	12	TRBV12-3/TRBV12-4	TRBJ2-7	CASSPGGGQKLF	TGTGCCAGCAGCCCGGGAGGAGGGCAAAAGCTCTTC
-	-	13	TRBV7-2	TRBJ2-6	CASSATFQNVLTF	TGTGCCAGCAGCGCCACTTTTCAAAATGTCCTGACTTTC
-	-	13	TRBV6-5	TRBJ1-2	CASSSGLRQGYTF	TGTGCCAGCAGCTCGGGACTGCGACAGGGCTACACCTTC
-	-	12	TRBV14	TRBJ1-4	CASSNKNEKLFF	TGTGCCAGCAGTAACAAAAATGAAAAACTGTTTTTT
TRBD2	-	15	TRBV27	TRBJ2-7	CASRLAGIEYHEQYF	TGTGCCAGCAGACTAGCGGGAATTGAGTACCACGAGCAGTACTTC
-	-	14	TRBV3-1/TRBV3-2	TRBJ2-4	CASSQVTGKNIQYF	TGTGCCAGCAGCCAAGTAACAGGGAAAAACATTCAGTACTTC
TRBD2	-	16	TRBV6-5	TRBJ2-7	CASSYSGGGGSYEQYF	TGTGCCAGCAGTTACAGCGGCGGGGGGGGATCCTACGAGCAGTACTTC
-	-	16	TRBV18	TRBJ1-1	CASSPLGSARGTEAFF	TGTGCCAGCTCACCCCTAGGGTCTGCAAGGGGCACTGAAGCTTTCTTT
TRBD1	-	15	TRBV27	TRBJ2-5	CASSSRTGGKETQYF	TGTGCCAGCAGTAGCCGGACAGGGGGCAAAGAGACCCAGTACTTC
TRBD2	-	13	TRBV5-1	TRBJ2-7	CASSGTSGEEQYF	TGCGCCAGCTCCGGGACTAGCGGGGAAGAGCAGTACTTC
TRBD2	-	16	TRBV5-4	TRBJ2-7	CASSLGLAGGTYEQYF	TGTGCCAGCAGTTTAGGACTAGCGGGGGGCACCTACGAGCAGTACTTC
-	-	15	TRBV9	TRBJ2-1	CASSVASYSYNEQFF	TGTGCCAGCAGCGTAGCTAGCTACTCCTACAATGAGCAGTTCTTC
-	-	16	TRBV7-8	TRBJ2-2	CASSLRGGNPNGELFF	TGTGCCAGCAGCTTACGTGGCGGGAATCCCAACGGGGAGCTGTTTTTT
TRBD1	-	15	TRBV23-1	TRBJ2-3	CASRLQGAGTDTQYF	TGCGCCAGCAGGTTACAGGGGGCCGGCACAGATACGCAGTATTTT
-	once	15	TRBV28	TRBJ2-7	CASSLRGYSSYEQYF	TGTGCCAGCAGTTTACGAGGGTACAGCTCCTACGAGCAGTACTTC
-	-	15	TRBV6-5	TRBJ2-3	CASRVRRGQSDTQYF	TGTGCCAGCAGGGTGCGGAGGGGGCAATCAGATACGCAGTATTTT
TRBD2	-	17	TRBV7-2	TRBJ2-1	CASSWTSGSEEHNEQFF	TGTGCCAGCAGCTGGACTAGCGGGAGCGAAGAGCACAATGAGCAGTTCTTC
TRBD2	-	16	TRBV4-1	TRBJ2-1	CASSLNSGRAINEQFF	TGCGCCAGCAGCCTTAATAGCGGGAGGGCAATAAATGAGCAGTTCTTC
TRBD1	-	15	TRBV5-1	TRBJ1-2	CASSSPGQLNYGYTF	TGCGCCAGCAGCTCCCCGGGACAGTTAAACTATGGCTACACCTTC
TRBD1	-	14	TRBV3-1/TRBV3-2	TRBJ2-4	CASSHRTGWDIQYF	TGTGCCAGCAGCCATAGGACAGGGTGGGACATTCAGTACTTC
-	once	16	TRBV27	TRBJ1-6	CASSLQLYRRNSPLHF	TGTGCCAGCAGCCTACAGTTATATCGTAGGAATTCACCCCTCCACTTT
TRBD2	-	15	TRBV3-1/TRBV3-2	TRBJ2-7	CASSPGLAGLYEQYF	TGTGCCAGCAGCCCAGGACTAGCGGGGCTTTACGAGCAGTACTTC
TRBD1	-	13	TRBV11-2	TRBJ1-2	CASSPTGGGGYTF	TGTGCCAGCAGCCCCACAGGGGGCGGTGGCTACACCTTC
-	-	15	TRBV27	TRBJ1-1	CASSLLRAMNTEAFF	TGTGCCAGCAGTTTATTGAGGGCCATGAACACTGAAGCTTTCTTT
TRBD1	-	13	TRBV2	TRBJ1-5	CASSAQGDQPQHF	TGTGCCAGCAGCGCTCAGGGGGATCAGCCCCAGCATTTT
-	-	15	TRBV9	TRBJ2-6	CASSVRSTGANVLTF	TGTGCCAGCAGCGTACGGTCGACTGGGGCCAACGTCCTGACTTTC
-	-	13	TRBV9	TRBJ2-3	CASAITLTDTQYF	TGTGCCAGCGCGATAACCCTCACAGATACGCAGTATTTT
-	-	13	TRBV10-2	TRBJ1-5	CASSMGANQPQHF	TGCGCCAGCAGTATGGGGGCGAATCAGCCCCAGCATTTT